This TCR beta chain was retrieved from a study of beta chain features in type 1 diabetes. CDR1 is SGHVS and CDR2 is FQNEAQ in the germline V gene. V lost 5 bases and J lost 6, with 11 bases in between. The CDR3 sequence is 13 residues long. As every portion of the isolated RNA was reverse transcribed, the sequencing read expressed TCRB transcripts. This table comes from immunoSEQ multiplex PCR, and its TCRdb copy is limited to in-frame clones, with some not included. The sample lists hundreds of thousands of clones, roughly 15% occurring once. The chain links TRBV7-8 to TRBJ1-5; the D is unclear. Specimen: naive CD4+ T cells from blood. The receptor was isolated from a man aged 18 to 35 in good health. The CDR3 DNA reads TGTGCCAGCAGCCGGGGAGGCAGTCAGCCCCAGCATTTT. Translated: CASSRGGSQPQHF.